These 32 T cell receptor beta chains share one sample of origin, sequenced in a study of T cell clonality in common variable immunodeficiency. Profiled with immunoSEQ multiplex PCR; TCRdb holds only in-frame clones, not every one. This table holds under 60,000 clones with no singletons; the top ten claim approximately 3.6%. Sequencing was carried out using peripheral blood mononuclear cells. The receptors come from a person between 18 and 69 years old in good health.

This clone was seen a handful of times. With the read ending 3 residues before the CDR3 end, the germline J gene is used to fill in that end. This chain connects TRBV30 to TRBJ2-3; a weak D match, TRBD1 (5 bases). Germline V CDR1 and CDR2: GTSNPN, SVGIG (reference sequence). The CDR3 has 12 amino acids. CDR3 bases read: TGTGCCTGGCAGGGCTTAGGAGAGACG. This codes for CAWQGLGET. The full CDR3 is CAWQGLGETQYF.

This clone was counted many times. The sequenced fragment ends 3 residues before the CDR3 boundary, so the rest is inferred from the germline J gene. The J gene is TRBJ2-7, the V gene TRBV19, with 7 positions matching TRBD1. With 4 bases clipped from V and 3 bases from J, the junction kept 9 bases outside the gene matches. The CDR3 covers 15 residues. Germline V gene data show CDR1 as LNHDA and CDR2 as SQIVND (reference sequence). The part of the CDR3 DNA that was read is TGTGCCAGTAGTAGGGACAGTGGAAGTCTCTACGAG. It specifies CASSRDSGSLYE. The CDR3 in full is CASSRDSGSLYEQYF.

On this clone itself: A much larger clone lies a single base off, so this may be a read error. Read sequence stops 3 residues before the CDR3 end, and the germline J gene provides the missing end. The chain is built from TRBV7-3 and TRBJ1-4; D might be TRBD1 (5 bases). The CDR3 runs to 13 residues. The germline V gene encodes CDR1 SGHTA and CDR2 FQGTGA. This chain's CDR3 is CASSYSGANVLFF. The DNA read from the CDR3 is TGTGCCAGCAGTTACTCTGGGGCCAACGTA.

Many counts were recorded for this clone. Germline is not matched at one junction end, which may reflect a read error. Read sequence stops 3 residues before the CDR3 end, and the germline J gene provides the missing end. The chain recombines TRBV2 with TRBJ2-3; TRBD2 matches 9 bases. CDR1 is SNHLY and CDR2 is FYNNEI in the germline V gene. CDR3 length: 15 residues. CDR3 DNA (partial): TGTGCCAGCAGAGATAGCGGGAGTAGCAAAGATACG. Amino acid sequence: CASRDSGSSKDT. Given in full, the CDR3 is CASRDSGSSKDTQYF.

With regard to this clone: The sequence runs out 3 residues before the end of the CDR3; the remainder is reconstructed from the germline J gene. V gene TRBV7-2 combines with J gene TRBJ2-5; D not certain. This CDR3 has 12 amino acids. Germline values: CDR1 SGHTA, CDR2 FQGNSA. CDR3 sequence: CASSSSTDTQYF. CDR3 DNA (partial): TGTGCCAGCAGCTCAAGCACAGATACC. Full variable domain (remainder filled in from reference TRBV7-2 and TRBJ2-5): GAGVSQSPSNKVTEKGKDVELRCDPISGHTALYWYRQSLGQGLEFLIYFQGNSAPDKSGLPSDRFSAERTGGSVSTLTIQRTQQEDSAVYLCASSSSTDTQYFGPGTRLLVL.

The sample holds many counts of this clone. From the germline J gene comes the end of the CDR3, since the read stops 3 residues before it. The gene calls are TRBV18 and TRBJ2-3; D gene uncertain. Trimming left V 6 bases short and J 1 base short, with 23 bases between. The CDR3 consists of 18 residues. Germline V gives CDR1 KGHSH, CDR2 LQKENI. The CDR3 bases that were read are TGTGCCAGCTCCCAGTCGGGTAGCCAAACTCGCGGCACAGATACG. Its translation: CASSQSGSQTRGTDT. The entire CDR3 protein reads CASSQSGSQTRGTDTQYF.

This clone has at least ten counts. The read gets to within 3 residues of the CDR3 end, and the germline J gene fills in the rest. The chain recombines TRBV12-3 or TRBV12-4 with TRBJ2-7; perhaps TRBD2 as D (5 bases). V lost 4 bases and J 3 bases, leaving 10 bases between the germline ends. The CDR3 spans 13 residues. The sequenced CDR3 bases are TGTGCCAGCAGTTACCGGGCGGGCTACGAG. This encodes CASSYRAGYE. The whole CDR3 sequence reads CASSYRAGYEQYF.

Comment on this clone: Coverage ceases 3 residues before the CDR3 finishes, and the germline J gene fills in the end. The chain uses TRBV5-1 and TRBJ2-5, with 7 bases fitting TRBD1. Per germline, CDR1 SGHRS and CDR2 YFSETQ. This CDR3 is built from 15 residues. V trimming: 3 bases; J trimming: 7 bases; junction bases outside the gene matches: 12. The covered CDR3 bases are TGCGCCAGCAGCTCAGGCGTGGACAGGCCTTGGACC. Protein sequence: CASSSGVDRPWT. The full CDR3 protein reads CASSSGVDRPWTQYF. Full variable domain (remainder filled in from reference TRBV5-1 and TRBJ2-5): KAGVTQTPRYLIKTRGQQVTLSCSPISGHRSVSWYQQTPGQGLQFLFEYFSETQRNKGNFPGRFSGRQFSNSRSEMNVSTLELGDSALYLCASSSGVDRPWTQYFGPGTRLLVL.

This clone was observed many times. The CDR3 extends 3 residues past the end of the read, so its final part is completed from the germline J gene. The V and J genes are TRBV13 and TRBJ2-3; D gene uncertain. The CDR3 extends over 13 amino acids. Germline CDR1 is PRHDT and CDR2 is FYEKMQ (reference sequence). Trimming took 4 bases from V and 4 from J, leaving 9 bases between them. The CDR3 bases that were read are TGTGCCAGCAGCTCTGGTCGGGCAGATACG. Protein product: CASSSGRADT. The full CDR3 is CASSSGRADTQYF.

CDR3 sequence reads: CSALEPGLAIDEQYF. CDR3 DNA (partial): TGCAGTGCTCTCGAACCGGGACTAGCGATCGACGAG. V is TRBV20-1 and J is TRBJ2-7, with 10 bases lining up with TRBD2. The observed sequence ends 3 residues before the CDR3 terminus, with the missing tail filled in from the germline J gene. The CDR3 contains 15 residues. J gave up 5 bases and V 5 bases, and 12 bases lay outside the gene matches. Germline V gives CDR1 DFQATT, CDR2 SNEGSKA (reference sequence).

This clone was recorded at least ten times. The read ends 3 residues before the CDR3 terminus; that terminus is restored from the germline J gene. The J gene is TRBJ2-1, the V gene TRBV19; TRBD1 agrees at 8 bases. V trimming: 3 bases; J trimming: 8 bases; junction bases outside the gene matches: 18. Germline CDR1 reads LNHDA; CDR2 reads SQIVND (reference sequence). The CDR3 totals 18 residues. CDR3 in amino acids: CASSISLSTGDLRDEQFF. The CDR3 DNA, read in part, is TGTGCCAGTAGTATTTCCCTCTCGACAGGGGACCTTAGGGATGAG.

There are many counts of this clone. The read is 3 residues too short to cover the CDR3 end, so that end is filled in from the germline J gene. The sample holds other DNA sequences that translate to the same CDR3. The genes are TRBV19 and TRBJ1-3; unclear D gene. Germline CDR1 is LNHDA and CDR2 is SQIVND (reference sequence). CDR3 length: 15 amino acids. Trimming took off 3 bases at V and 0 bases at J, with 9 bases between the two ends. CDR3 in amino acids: CASSIYGYSGNTIYF. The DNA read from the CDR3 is TGTGCCAGTAGTATTTACGGGTACTCTGGAAACACC.

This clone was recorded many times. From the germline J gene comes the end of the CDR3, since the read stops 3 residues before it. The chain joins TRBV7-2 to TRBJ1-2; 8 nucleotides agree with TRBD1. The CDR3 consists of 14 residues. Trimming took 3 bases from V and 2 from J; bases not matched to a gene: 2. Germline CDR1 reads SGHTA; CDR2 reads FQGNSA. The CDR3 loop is CASSFRDRNYGYTF. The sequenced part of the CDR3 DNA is TGTGCCAGCAGCTTCCGGGACAGGAACTATGGC. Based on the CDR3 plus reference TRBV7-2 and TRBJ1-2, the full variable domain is GAGVSQSPSNKVTEKGKDVELRCDPISGHTALYWYRQSLGQGLEFLIYFQGNSAPDKSGLPSDRFSAERTGGSVSTLTIQRTQQEDSAVYLCASSFRDRNYGYTFGSGTRLTVV.

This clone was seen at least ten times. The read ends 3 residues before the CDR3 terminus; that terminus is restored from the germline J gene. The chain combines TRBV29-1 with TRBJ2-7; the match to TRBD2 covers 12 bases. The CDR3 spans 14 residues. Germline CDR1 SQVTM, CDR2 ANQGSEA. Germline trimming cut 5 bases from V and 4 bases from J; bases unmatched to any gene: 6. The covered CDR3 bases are TGCAGCGTTATCCGGACTAGCGGGATGTACGAG. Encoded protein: CSVIRTSGMYE. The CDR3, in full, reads CSVIRTSGMYEQYF.

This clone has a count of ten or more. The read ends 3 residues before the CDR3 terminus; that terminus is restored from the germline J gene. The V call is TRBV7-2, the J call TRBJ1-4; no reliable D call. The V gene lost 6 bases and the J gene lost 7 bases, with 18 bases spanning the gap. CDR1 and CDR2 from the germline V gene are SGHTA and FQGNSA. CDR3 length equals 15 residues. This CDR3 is CASSPSGSNGEKLFF. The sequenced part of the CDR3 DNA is TGTGCCAGCAGTCCTAGCGGGTCCAACGGTGAAAAA.

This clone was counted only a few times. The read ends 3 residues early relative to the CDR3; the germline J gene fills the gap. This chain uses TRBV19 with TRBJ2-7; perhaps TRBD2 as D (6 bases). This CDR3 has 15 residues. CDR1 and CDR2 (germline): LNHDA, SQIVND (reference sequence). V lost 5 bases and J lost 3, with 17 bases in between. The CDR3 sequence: CASSPGTGSFYEQYF. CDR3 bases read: TGTGCCAGTAGTCCCGGGACTGGATCATTCTACGAG. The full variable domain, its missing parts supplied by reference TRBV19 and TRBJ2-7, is DGGITQSPKYLFRKEGQNVTLSCEQNLNHDAMYWYRQDPGQGLRLIYYSQIVNDFQKGDIAEGYSVSREKKESFPLTVTSAQKNPTAFYLCASSPGTGSFYEQYFGPGTRLTVT.

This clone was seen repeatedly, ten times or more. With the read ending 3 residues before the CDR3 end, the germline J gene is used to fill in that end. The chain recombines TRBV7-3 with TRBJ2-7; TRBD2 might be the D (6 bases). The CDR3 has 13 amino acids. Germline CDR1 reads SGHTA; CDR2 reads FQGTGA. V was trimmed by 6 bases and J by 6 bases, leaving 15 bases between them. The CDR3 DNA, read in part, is TGTGCCAGCAGAGTGGGGGGAGTAGTCGAG. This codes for CASRVGGVVE. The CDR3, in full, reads CASRVGGVVEQYF.

The CDR3 loop reads CASSFYPPGGNEQFF. The sequenced part of the CDR3 DNA is TGTGCCAGCAGCTTCTATCCCCCGGGGGGCAATGAG. The chain combines TRBV5-8 with TRBJ2-1, with 7 bases aligning to TRBD2. The read terminates 3 residues ahead of where the CDR3 ends, so the germline J gene completes it. The CDR3 consists of 15 residues. With 2 bases clipped from V and 6 bases from J, the junction kept 8 bases outside the gene matches. Per the germline V gene, CDR1 is SGHTS and CDR2 is YDEGEE.

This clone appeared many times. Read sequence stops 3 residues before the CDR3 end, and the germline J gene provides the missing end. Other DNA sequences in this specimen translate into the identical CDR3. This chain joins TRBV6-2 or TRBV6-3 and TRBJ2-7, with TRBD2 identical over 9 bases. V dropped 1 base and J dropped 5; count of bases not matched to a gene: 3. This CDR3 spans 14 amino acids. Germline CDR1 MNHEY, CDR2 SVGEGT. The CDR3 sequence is CASSYWSSGNEQYF. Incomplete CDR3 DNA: TGTGCCAGCAGTTACTGGTCTAGCGGGAACGAG.

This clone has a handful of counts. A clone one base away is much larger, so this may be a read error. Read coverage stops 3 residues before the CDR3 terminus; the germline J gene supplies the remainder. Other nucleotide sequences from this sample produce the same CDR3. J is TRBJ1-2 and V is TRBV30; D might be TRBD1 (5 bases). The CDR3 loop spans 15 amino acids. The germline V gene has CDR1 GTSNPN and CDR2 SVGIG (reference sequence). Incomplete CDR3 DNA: TGTGCCTGGAGTGTAAAGGCCCAGGGCCGTGGTGGG. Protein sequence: CAWSVKAQGRGG. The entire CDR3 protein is CAWSVKAQGRGGYTF.

CDR3 in amino acids: CASSLAQGEKLFF. The covered CDR3 bases are TGTGCCAGCAGCTTAGCGCAGGGAGAAAAA. This chain joins TRBV7-9 and TRBJ1-4; a weak D match, TRBD1 (5 bases). The CDR3 goes on 3 residues after the read ends, and that part is filled in from the germline J gene. This CDR3 contains 13 residues. The V end lost 0 bases, the J end lost 8 bases, and 7 bases lay between the germline ends. Germline V CDR1 and CDR2: SEHNR, FQNEAQ (reference sequence). Drawing the rest from reference TRBV7-9 and TRBJ1-4, the complete variable domain is DTGVSQNPRHKITKRGQNVTFRCDPISEHNRLYWYRQTLGQGPEFLTYFQNEAQLEKSRLLSDRFSAERPKGSFSTLEIQRTEQGDSAMYLCASSLAQGEKLFFGSGTQLSVL.

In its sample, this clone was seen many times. The CDR3 spells CSARDYGNLNEQFF. The DNA read from the CDR3 is TGCAGTGCTAGAGATTACGGTAACCTCAATGAG. This chain uses TRBV20-1 with TRBJ2-1; D is undetermined. The read comes to an end 3 residues before the CDR3 does, leaving the germline J gene to fill in the end. The CDR3 loop spans 14 amino acids. The germline CDR1 and CDR2 sequences are DFQATT and SNEGSKA (reference sequence). Trimming shortened V by 0 bases and J by 6 bases, and 12 bases separated the two germline ends.

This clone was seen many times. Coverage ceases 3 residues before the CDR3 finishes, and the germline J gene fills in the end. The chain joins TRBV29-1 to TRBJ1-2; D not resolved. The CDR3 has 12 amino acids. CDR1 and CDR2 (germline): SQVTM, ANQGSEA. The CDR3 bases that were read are TGCAGCGTTGAAGGGCACAGCCTAGGC. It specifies CSVEGHSLG. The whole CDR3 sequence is CSVEGHSLGYTF.

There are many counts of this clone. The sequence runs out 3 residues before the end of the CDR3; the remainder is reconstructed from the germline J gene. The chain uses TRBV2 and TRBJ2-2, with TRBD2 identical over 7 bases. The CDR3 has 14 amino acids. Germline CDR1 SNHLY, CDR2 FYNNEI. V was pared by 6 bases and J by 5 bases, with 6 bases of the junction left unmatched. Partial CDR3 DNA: TGTGCCAGCAGCTTCCTCGGGGGGACCGGGGAG. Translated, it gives CASSFLGGTGE. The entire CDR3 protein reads CASSFLGGTGELFF.

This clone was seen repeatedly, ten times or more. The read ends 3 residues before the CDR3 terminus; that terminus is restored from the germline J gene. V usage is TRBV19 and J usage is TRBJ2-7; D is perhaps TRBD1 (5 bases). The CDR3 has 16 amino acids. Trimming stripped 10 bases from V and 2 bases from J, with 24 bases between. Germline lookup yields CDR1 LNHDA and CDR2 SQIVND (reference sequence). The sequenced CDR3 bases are TGTGCCACAGGGCCCCGGATGGGTAAAGGACCCTACGAG. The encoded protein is CATGPRMGKGPYE. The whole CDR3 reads CATGPRMGKGPYEQYF. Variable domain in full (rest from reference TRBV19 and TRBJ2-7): DGGITQSPKYLFRKEGQNVTLSCEQNLNHDAMYWYRQDPGQGLRLIYYSQIVNDFQKGDIAEGYSVSREKKESFPLTVTSAQKNPTAFYLCATGPRMGKGPYEQYFGPGTRLTVT.

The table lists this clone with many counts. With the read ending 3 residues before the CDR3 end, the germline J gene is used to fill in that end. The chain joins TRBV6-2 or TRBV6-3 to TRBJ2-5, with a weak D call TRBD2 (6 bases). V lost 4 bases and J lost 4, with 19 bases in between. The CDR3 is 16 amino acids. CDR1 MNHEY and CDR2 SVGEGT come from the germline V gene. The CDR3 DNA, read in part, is TGTGCCAGCAGTTTCTCCCGGGGGAATCGCCGAGAGACC. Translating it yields CASSFSRGNRRET. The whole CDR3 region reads CASSFSRGNRRETQYF.

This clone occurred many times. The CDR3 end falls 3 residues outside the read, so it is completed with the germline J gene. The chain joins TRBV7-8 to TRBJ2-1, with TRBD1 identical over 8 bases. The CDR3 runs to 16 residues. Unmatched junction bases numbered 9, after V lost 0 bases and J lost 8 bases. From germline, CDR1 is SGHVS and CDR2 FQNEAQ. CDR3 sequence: CASSLASQGALDEQFF. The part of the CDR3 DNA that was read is TGTGCCAGCAGCTTAGCAAGTCAGGGGGCGTTGGATGAG.

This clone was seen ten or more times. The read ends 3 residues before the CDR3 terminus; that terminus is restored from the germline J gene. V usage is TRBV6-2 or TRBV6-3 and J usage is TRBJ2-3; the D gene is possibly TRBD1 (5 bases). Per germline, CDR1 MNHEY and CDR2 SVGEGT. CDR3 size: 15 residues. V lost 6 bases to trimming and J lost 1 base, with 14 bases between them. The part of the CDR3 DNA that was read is TGTGCCAGCAGGGTGGTGCAGGGCGGCACAGATACG. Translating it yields CASRVVQGGTDT. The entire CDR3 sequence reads CASRVVQGGTDTQYF.

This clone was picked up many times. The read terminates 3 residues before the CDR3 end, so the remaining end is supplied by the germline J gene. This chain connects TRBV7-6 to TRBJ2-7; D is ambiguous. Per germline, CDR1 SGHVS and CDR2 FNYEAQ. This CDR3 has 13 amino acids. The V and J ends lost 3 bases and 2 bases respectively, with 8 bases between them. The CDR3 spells CASSFSEPYEQYF. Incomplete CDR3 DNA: TGTGCCAGCAGCTTCAGTGAACCCTACGAG.

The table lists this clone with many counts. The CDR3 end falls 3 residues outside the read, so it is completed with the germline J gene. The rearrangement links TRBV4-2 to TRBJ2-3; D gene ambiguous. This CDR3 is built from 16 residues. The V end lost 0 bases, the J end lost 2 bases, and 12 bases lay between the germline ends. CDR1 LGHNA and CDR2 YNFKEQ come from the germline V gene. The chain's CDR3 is CASSQDPSLVTDTQYF. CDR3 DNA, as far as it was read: TGTGCCAGCAGCCAAGATCCGTCATTAGTCACAGATACG.

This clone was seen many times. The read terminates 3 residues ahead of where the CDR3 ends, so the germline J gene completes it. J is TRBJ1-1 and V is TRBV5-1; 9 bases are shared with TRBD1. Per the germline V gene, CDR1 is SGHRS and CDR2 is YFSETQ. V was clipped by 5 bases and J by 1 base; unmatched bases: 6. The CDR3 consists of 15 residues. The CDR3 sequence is CASSLTGGANTEAFF. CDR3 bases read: TGCGCCAGCAGTCTCACAGGGGGCGCGAACACTGAA.

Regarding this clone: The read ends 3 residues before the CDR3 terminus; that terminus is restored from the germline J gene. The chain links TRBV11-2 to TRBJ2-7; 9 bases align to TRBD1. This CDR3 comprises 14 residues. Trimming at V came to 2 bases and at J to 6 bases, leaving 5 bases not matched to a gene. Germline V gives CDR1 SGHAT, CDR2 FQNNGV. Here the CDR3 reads CASSLMTGGAEQYF. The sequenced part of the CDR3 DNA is TGTGCCAGCAGCTTAATGACAGGGGGGGCCGAG.